A selection of T cell receptor beta chains follows, all from one sample in a study of blood T cell repertoires in COVID-19. TCRdb keeps only in-frame clones here, not all; method: immunoSEQ multiplex PCR. The sample holds 110,000 to 150,000 clones, about 85% seen once. The sequencing input was PBMCs or T cells enriched from blood (not recorded which). Every receptor here comes from a middle-aged woman who had recovered from COVID-19. Each CDR3 is given with its conserved first and last residue. D genes are given only for firm matches. The size of a clone is reported for some rows only, either as once, few or many, or as a class for expanded clones.

j_call v_call clone_size d_call cdr3_nt cdr3_aa
TRBJ2-7 TRBV29-1 NA NA TGCAGCGTTGTTGAGGACAACTCCTACGAGCAGTACTTC CSVVEDNSYEQYF
TRBJ1-1 TRBV2 NA TRBD1 TGTGCCAGCAGTGGGTTCCGGGACAGAATTGAAGCTTTCTTT CASSGFRDRIEAFF
TRBJ1-3 TRBV4-2 NA TRBD1 TGTGCCAGCAGCCAAGGAGACAGGGGCCTCTCTGGAAACACCATATATTTT CASSQGDRGLSGNTIYF
TRBJ1-1 TRBV5-4 NA NA TGTGCCAGCAGCTACGGACAGATGCGGAACACTGAAGCTTTCTTT CASSYGQMRNTEAFF
TRBJ2-1 TRBV5-1 NA TRBD2 TGCGCCAGCAGCTTCTTAGCGGGAGTCCTGAGCTCCTACAATGAGCAGTTCTTC CASSFLAGVLSSYNEQFF
TRBJ2-2 TRBV4-1 once TRBD1 TGCGCCAGCAGCCAGAAACAGGGGGCAGGCGGGGAGCTGTTTTTT CASSQKQGAGGELFF
TRBJ1-1 TRBV2 NA NA TGTGCCAGCAGTGGGGACATAGAAACCAGGAACACTGAAGCTTTCTTT CASSGDIETRNTEAFF
TRBJ1-2 TRBV29-1 NA NA TGCAGCGTTGAAAGGGCGGGCAGAGTAAATGGCTACACCTTC CSVERAGRVNGYTF
TRBJ2-3 TRBV18 NA NA TGTGCCAGCTCAATAGGCAGGACAGATACGCAGTATTTT CASSIGRTDTQYF
TRBJ1-2 TRBV19 NA TRBD1 TGTGCCAGTAGTACGGCAGGGGGCGCGTATGGCTACACCTTC CASSTAGGAYGYTF
TRBJ1-6 TRBV5-4 NA NA TGTGCCAGCACCGCCGGGTTGGGTTCACCCCTCCACTTT CASTAGLGSPLHF
TRBJ2-3 TRBV9 NA NA TGTGCCAGCAGCGTCTACCACACAGATACGCAGTATTTT CASSVYHTDTQYF
TRBJ2-1 TRBV4-2 NA NA TGTGCCAGCAGCCAGGGTGCTGGGAGCAGTTGGACTGAGCAGTTCTTC CASSQGAGSSWTEQFF
TRBJ1-3 TRBV19 NA NA TGTGCCAGTAGTATACTCGGCGGACATCTCGCCGGAAACACCATATATTTT CASSILGGHLAGNTIYF
TRBJ1-4 TRBV30 NA NA TGTGCCTGGAGTGTAAAGGGGCTCCCGTTGCTGTTTTTT CAWSVKGLPLLFF
TRBJ2-3 TRBV10-3 once TRBD2 TGTGCCATCAGTGAGTCCGGACTAGCGTCCACAGATACGCAGTATTTT CAISESGLASTDTQYF
TRBJ2-3 TRBV4-2 NA NA TGTGCCAGCAGCCAAGTGGCTGCGGAGGCAGATACGCAGTATTTT CASSQVAAEADTQYF
TRBJ2-1 TRBV4-2 NA NA TGTGCCAGCAGCCAGGACTCGGACTGGAATGAGCAGTTCTTC CASSQDSDWNEQFF
TRBJ2-7 TRBV13 NA TRBD1 TGTGCCAGCAGCTTAGGGGCAGGGGGCCCCCTCGAGCAGTACTTC CASSLGAGGPLEQYF
TRBJ1-5 TRBV6-5 NA NA TGTGCCAGCAGTTACAGGGAGGTGGGTCAGCCCCAGCATTTT CASSYREVGQPQHF
TRBJ2-3 TRBV29-1 NA NA TGCAGCGTTGAATCGGGACTCCTGAGCACAGATACGCAGTATTTT CSVESGLLSTDTQYF
TRBJ1-5 TRBV6-4 NA NA TGTGCCAGCGCGTGGGAGAGCAATCAGCCCCAGCATTTT CASAWESNQPQHF
TRBJ1-1 TRBV2 NA TRBD1 TGTGCCAGCAGGGCGGGACAGGGGGCAGGCACTGAAGCTTTCTTT CASRAGQGAGTEAFF
TRBJ1-1 TRBV13 NA NA TGTGCCAGCAGCCCTACAGGGACTGAAGCTTTCTTT CASSPTGTEAFF
TRBJ1-1 TRBV12-3/TRBV12-4 NA NA TGTGCCAGCCGCAGGGGCGACCCCAGGGAAGCTTTCTTT CASRRGDPREAFF
TRBJ1-1 TRBV19 NA NA TGTGCCAGTAGTTTTTCCGGTGTCACTGAAGCTTTCTTT CASSFSGVTEAFF
TRBJ1-1 TRBV19 NA NA TGTGCCAGTAGTATAGAAGGGGCGCCGGGCACTGAAGCTTTCTTT CASSIEGAPGTEAFF
TRBJ1-2 TRBV18 NA NA TGTGCCAGCTCACCATCCGGACAGTACTATGGCTACACCTTC CASSPSGQYYGYTF
TRBJ1-5 TRBV10-2 NA NA TGCGCCAGCAGTGACTCTGGGGGGAGGCCCCAGCATTTT CASSDSGGRPQHF
TRBJ2-7 TRBV29-1 NA NA TGCAGCGGGACTCCGGCGGGCTCCTACGAGCAGTACTTC CSGTPAGSYEQYF
TRBJ2-7 TRBV30 NA TRBD1 TGTGCCTGGGGGACCGGGACAGGCTACTACGAGCAGTACTTC CAWGTGTGYYEQYF
TRBJ1-3 TRBV3-1/TRBV3-2 NA NA TGTGCCAGCAGTGTCGGGGGGGTATGGTCTGGAAACACCATATATTTT CASSVGGVWSGNTIYF
TRBJ2-3 TRBV13 once NA TGTGCCAGCAGAAACAGATTGGACACAGATACGCAGTATTTT CASRNRLDTDTQYF
TRBJ1-1 TRBV19 NA NA TGTGCCAGTAGTACTGGGCTTAACACTGAAGCTTTCTTT CASSTGLNTEAFF
TRBJ2-3 TRBV11-3 NA TRBD2 TGTGCCAGCAGCCCTGGACTAGCGGGAAGCACAGATACGCAGTATTTT CASSPGLAGSTDTQYF
TRBJ1-2 TRBV30 few NA TGTGCCTGGGGGACTTTCTATGGCTACACCTTC CAWGTFYGYTF
TRBJ2-2 TRBV18 NA NA TGTGCCAGCTCACTCTCCGGGACACAAAACACCGGGGAGCTGTTTTTT CASSLSGTQNTGELFF
TRBJ1-2 TRBV2 NA TRBD1 TGTGCCAGCATCCAGGCAGGGGGCGCTTCGGATGGCTACACCTTC CASIQAGGASDGYTF
TRBJ1-2 TRBV12-3/TRBV12-4 NA TRBD1 TGTGCCAGCAGTCGGACGGACAGGGGTCTCTACACCTTC CASSRTDRGLYTF
TRBJ2-1 TRBV4-1 NA TRBD2 TGCGCCAGCAGCCAAGATCAAGAAGCGGGAGTCCTTAATGAGCAGTTCTTC CASSQDQEAGVLNEQFF
TRBJ1-5 TRBV19 NA NA TGTGCCAGTAGTCAACAGGGTAGCGGCAATCAGCCCCAGCATTTT CASSQQGSGNQPQHF
TRBJ2-1 TRBV27 NA TRBD1 TGTGCCAGCAGAACAGACACAGGGGGTAACTACAATGAGCAGTTCTTC CASRTDTGGNYNEQFF
TRBJ2-1 TRBV7-8 NA NA TGTGCCAGCAGCTTAGCGCTGTGGGGGGATGAGCAGTTCTTC CASSLALWGDEQFF
TRBJ2-3 TRBV5-1 NA TRBD2 TGCGCCAGCAGCTACGGGGGGGCGACTAGCACAGATACGCAGTATTTT CASSYGGATSTDTQYF